This T cell receptor beta chain was found in a study of cytomegalovirus exposure and HLA in healthy donors. PCR amplification relied on 60 Vbeta primers (plus 13 Jbeta primers). This table comes from immunoSEQ multiplex PCR, and its TCRdb copy is limited to in-frame clones, with some not included. The repertoire holds under 130,000 clones, with approximately 82% as singletons. The V end lost 5 bases, the J end lost 7 bases, and 14 bases lay between the germline ends. Germline V CDR1 and CDR2: SNHLY, FYNNEI. This CDR3 is 14 amino acids long. This chain links TRBV2 with TRBJ2-2; TRBD2 is a possible D gene (6 bases). The specimen sequenced was PBMCs. This clonotype was sampled from a man aged 35 to 55 in good health and CMV-seropositive. The CDR3 DNA reads TGTGCCAGCAGTTCCCCAGTGGGGGGCGGGGAGCTGTTTTTT. This gives the protein CASSSPVGGGELFF.